This TCR beta chain was observed in a study of radiation and T cells in renal cell carcinoma. About this clone: Antigen: not known.

Study-level findings and limits: Dominant CDR3 motifs were more common in irradiated tumors than controls. Only small tumor regions of 0.95 to 1 g were sampled.

Clones were read by immunoSEQ multiplex PCR, and TCRdb kept only the in-frame ones, dropping some. The sample carries fewer than 25,000 clones, over 50% recorded once. Germline CDR1 and CDR2: MNHEY and SMNVEV (reference sequence). The CDR3 runs to 15 residues. V trimming: 3 bases; J trimming: 5 bases; junction bases outside the gene matches: 8. The treatment is: treatment-naive control, cytoreductive nephrectomy. The material was tumor tissue, obtained from a patient whose treatment was nephrectomy without radiotherapy. The rearrangement uses TRBV27 and TRBJ1-2; 8 positions agree with TRBD1. The TCR originated in a human donor with renal cell carcinoma. DNA of the CDR3: TGTGCCAGCAGTTTTTTCCCGGGACAGGTATATGGCTACACCTTC. Its translation is CASSFFPGQVYGYTF.